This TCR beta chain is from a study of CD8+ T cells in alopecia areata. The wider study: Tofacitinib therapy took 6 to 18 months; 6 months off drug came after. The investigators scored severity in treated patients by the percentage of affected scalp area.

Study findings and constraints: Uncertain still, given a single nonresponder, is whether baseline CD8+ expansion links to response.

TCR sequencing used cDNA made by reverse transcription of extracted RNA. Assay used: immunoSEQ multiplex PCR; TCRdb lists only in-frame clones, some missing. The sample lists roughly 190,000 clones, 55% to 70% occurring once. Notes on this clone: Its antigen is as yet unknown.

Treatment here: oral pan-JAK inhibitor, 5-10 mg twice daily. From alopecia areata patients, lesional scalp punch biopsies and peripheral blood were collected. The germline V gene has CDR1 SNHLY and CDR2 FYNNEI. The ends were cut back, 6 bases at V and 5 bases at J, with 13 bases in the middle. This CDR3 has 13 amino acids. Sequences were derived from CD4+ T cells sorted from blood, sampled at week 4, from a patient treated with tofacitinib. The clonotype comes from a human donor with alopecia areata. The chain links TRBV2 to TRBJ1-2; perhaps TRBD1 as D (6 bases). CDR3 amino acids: CASRMDRNYGYTF. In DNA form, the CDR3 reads TGTGCCAGCAGAATGGACAGAAATTATGGCTACACCTTC.